Listed below are T cell receptor beta chains from one sample, sequenced in a study of cytomegalovirus exposure and HLA in healthy donors. Sequenced by immunoSEQ multiplex PCR; TCRdb stores in-frame clones only, minus some. This table holds 150,000 to 200,000 clones, approximately 82% found once. Sequencing was done on a sample of PBMCs. These receptors all stem from a woman in her twenties or thirties in good health and CMV-seropositive. CDR3s include the opening cysteine and the closing phenylalanine or tryptophan. Fields, in order: J gene, clone size, D gene, V gene, CDR3 protein, CDR3 DNA. A D gene is named only where the DNA matches it firmly. Clone size is stated in some rows and not others, as once, few, many or a class when expanded.

J: TRBJ1-5; size: NA; D: NA; V: TRBV28; CDR3: CASSLERGGNQPQHF; DNA: TGTGCCAGCAGTTTAGAGCGAGGGGGAAATCAGCCCCAGCATTTT
J: TRBJ2-1; size: NA; D: TRBD2; V: TRBV11-3; CDR3: CASSLLAGGTNEQFF; DNA: TGTGCCAGCAGCCTACTAGCGGGAGGCACGAATGAGCAGTTCTTC
J: TRBJ2-1; size: NA; D: NA; V: TRBV5-1; CDR3: CASSWGQYEQFF; DNA: TGCGCCAGCAGCTGGGGCCAGTATGAGCAGTTCTTC
J: TRBJ1-5; size: few; D: NA; V: TRBV6-5; CDR3: CASRRRSNQPQHF; DNA: TGTGCCAGCAGGAGGAGAAGCAATCAGCCCCAGCATTTT
J: TRBJ2-7; size: NA; D: NA; V: TRBV11-2; CDR3: CASSFNRAEQYF; DNA: TGTGCCAGCAGCTTCAACAGGGCGGAACAGTACTTC
J: TRBJ2-5; size: NA; D: TRBD2; V: TRBV20-1; CDR3: CSALAGETQYF; DNA: TGCAGTGCGTTAGCGGGAGAGACCCAGTACTTC
J: TRBJ1-1; size: NA; D: NA; V: TRBV5-4; CDR3: CASSFGGAAHIEAFF; DNA: TGTGCCAGCAGCTTTGGCGGGGCAGCCCACATCGAAGCTTTCTTT
J: TRBJ2-1; size: NA; D: NA; V: TRBV29-1; CDR3: CSVGRGQFNEQFF; DNA: TGCAGCGTTGGTCGCGGCCAATTTAATGAGCAGTTCTTC
J: TRBJ2-1; size: NA; D: TRBD2; V: TRBV5-1; CDR3: CASSATGTSDHEQFF; DNA: TGCGCCAGCAGCGCAACCGGGACTAGTGATCATGAGCAGTTCTTC
J: TRBJ1-4; size: NA; D: NA; V: TRBV5-1; CDR3: CASSSDTGQKLFF; DNA: TGCGCCAGCAGCTCAGATACAGGGCAAAAACTGTTTTTT